This TCR beta chain was documented in a study of blood T cell repertoires in COVID-19 (dated by TCRdb to 2019 to 2021). Regarding the study in general: Samples covering the acute and convalescent phases of COVID-19 were provided by collaborators in the United States, Italy and Spain. The material from the prospective study consisted of cDNA or gDNA derived from T cells, B-cell-depleted T cells, or PBMCs. Deeply sampled blood TCRbeta repertoires from subjects exposed to, actively infected with, or recovered from COVID-19 were included in the dataset. The repertoires were released in a freely available public database meant as a resource for research on the immune response to SARS-CoV-2. Samples were obtained from the ongoing ImmuneRACE study (first 160 participants) and from some 1,200 subjects provided by 6 global collaborators. A de-identified subject ID, COVID-19 status, age in years and sex were almost always included in the sample metadata. Where HLA class I and class II types were available, the types were taken from metadata supplied by the sample provider, not from assay-based typing. Paper-wide results and their limitations: How much clinical and demographic metadata was included differed by source and by participant, and the metadata was provided uncurated.

Of note for this clone: What antigen it recognizes has not been identified. No quality values exist for individual bases; no much larger clone is one base distant.

V is clipped by 10 bases and J by 5 bases, and the sequence between their germline boundaries is 12 bases long. The CDR3 measures 11 amino acids from cysteine to phenylalanine. The read is trimmed to its CDR3 DNA, 33 bases read in frame from base 1. CDR1 and CDR2 were assigned from the germline V gene (reference sequence) as WNHNN and SYGVQD. The collaborating institutions used their own protocols to collect whole blood in K2EDTA tubes. For TCRbeta analysis, collaborators shipped samples as frozen whole blood, isolated PBMCs, or DNA extracted from either of those sample types. TCRbeta CDR3 regions were amplified from genomic DNA using the immunoSEQ Assay, a bias-controlled multiplex PCR. The published analysis was carried out like this. Within the assay, amplification of reference gene primers was used to estimate how many nucleated cells each sample contained. Sequence reads were collapsed and filtered to measure the absolute abundance of every unique TCRbeta CDR3 rearrangement. For each sample, productive Simpson clonality was calculated as the square root of Simpson's diversity index across productive rearrangements. TCRdb stores this immuneACCESS table with in-frame sequences only. Part of the clones is absent; in the studies checked, under half of the shortfall reflects unresolved V genes, and no reason is known for the rest. D and trimming come from the DNA, and the V and J calls and clone size come from that table. A total of about 250,000 clones appear in this sample, nearly 85% of them only once. Approximately 5.7% of the sample goes to the ten largest clones.

The source of this sequence is a human donor in a cohort sampled during active COVID-19. Source material: peripheral blood. Recombination connected TRBV10-1 to TRBJ2-7; the D gene is perhaps TRBD1, from 6 matching bases. Here is the DNA: TGCGCCACACGGACAGCGAACGAGCAGTACTTC. It translates to CATRTANEQYF.